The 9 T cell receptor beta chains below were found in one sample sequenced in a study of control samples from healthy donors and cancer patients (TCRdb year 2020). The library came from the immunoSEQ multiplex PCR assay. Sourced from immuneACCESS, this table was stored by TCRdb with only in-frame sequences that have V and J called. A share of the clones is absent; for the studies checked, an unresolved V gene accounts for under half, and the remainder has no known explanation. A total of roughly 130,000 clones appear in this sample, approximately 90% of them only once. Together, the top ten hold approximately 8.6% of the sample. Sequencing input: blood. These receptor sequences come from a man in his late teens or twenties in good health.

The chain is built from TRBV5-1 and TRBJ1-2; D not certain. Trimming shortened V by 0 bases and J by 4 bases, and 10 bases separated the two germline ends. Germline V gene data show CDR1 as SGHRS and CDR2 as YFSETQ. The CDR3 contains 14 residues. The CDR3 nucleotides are TGCGCCAGCAGCTTGGCTCCAGGCCTCTATGGCTACACCTTC. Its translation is CASSLAPGLYGYTF.

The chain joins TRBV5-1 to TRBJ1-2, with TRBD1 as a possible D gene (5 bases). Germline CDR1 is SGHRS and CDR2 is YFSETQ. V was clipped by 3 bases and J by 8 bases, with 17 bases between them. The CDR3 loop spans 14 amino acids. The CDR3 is CASSSRDFFSGYTF. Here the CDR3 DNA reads TGCGCCAGCAGCTCAAGGGACTTTTTTTCCGGCTACACCTTC.

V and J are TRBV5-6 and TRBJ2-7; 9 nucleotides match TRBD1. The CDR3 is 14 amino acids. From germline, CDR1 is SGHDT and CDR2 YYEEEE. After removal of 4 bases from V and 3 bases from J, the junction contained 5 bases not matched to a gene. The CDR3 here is CASSAGTGSYEQYF. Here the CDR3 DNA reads TGTGCCAGCAGCGCGGGGACAGGGAGCTACGAGCAGTACTTC.

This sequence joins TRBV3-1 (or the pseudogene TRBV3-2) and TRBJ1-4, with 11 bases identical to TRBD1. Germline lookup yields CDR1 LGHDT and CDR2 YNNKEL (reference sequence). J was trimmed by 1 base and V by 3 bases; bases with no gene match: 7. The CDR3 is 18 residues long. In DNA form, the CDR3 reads TGTGCCAGCAGCCACCGGACAGGGGGCGAAGGAACTAATGAAAAACTGTTTTTT. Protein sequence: CASSHRTGGEGTNEKLFF.

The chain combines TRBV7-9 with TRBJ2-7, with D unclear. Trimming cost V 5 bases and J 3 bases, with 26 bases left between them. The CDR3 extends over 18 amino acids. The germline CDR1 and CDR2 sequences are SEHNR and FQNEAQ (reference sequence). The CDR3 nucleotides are TGTGCCAGCAGCCCCCCCCCAGGCCATCTCCCATTGCGCTACGAGCAGTACTTC. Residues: CASSPPPGHLPLRYEQYF.

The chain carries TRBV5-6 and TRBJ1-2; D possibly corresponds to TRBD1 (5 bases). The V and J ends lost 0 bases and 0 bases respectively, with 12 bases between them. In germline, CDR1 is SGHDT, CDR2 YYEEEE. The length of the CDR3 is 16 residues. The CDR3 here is CASSLVGQMANYGYTF. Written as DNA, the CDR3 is TGTGCCAGCAGCTTGGTTGGACAAATGGCTAACTATGGCTACACCTTC.

CDR3 region: CASSFSDRPGELFF. CDR3 nucleotide sequence: TGTGCCAGCAGTTTTTCCGACAGACCCGGGGAGCTGTTTTTT. V usage is TRBV27 and J usage is TRBJ2-2; possibly TRBD1 for D (5 bases). The V end lost 3 bases, the J end lost 6 bases, and 11 bases lay between the germline ends. The CDR3 has 14 residues. Germline values: CDR1 MNHEY, CDR2 SMNVEV (reference sequence).

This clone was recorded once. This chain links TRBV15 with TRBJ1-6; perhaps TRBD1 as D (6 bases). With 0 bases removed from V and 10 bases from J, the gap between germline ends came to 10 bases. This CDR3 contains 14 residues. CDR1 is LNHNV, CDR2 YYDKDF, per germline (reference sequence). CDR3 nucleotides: TGTGCCACCAGCAGAGATTTGAGGGGGTCACCCCTCCACTTT. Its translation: CATSRDLRGSPLHF.

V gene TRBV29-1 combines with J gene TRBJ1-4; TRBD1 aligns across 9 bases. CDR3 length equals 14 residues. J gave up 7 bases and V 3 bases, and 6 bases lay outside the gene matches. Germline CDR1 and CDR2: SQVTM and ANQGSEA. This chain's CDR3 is CSVDNRGLGEKLFF. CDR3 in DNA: TGCAGCGTTGATAACAGGGGGCTGGGTGAAAAACTGTTTTTT.